These 8 T cell receptor beta chains originate from one sample sequenced in a study of control samples from healthy donors and cancer patients. Assay used: immunoSEQ multiplex PCR; TCRdb lists only in-frame clones, some missing. This sample has more than 100,000 clones, with 80% to 95% found just once. Source material: blood. Receptor source: a man aged 18 to 35 in good health.

The chain has TRBV4-1 and TRBJ1-1, with 8 nucleotides matching TRBD1. The CDR3 sequence is 15 residues long. Losses at the gene ends were 6 bases for V and 4 bases for J; bases not matched to a gene: 10. Germline CDR1 reads MGHRA; CDR2 reads YSYEKL. Written as DNA, the CDR3 is TGCGCCAGCAGTCTGGGGCAGGGGGCCGGCACTGAAGCTTTCTTT. Its protein is CASSLGQGAGTEAFF.

The sample holds a few counts of this clone. The chain is built from TRBV15 and TRBJ2-7, with a weak D call TRBD2 (6 bases). Looked up from germline, CDR1 is LNHNV and CDR2 is YYDKDF (reference sequence). The CDR3 is 13 residues long. V lost 5 bases and J lost 2, with 10 bases in between. The CDR3 region is CATSPWGAYEQYF. The CDR3 bases are TGTGCCACCAGCCCCTGGGGGGCCTACGAGCAGTACTTC. The full variable domain, with the rest looked up from reference TRBV15 and TRBJ2-7, is DAMVIQNPRYQVTQFGKPVTLSCSQTLNHNVMYWYQQKSSQAPKLLFHYYDKDFNNEADTPDNFQSRRPNTSFCFLDIRSPGLGDTAMYLCATSPWGAYEQYFGPGTRLTVT.

Written as DNA, the CDR3 is TGTGCCAGCAGTGGTGACAGGGGTACTGAAGCTTTCTTT. It encodes CASSGDRGTEAFF. This chain joins TRBV12-3 or TRBV12-4 and TRBJ1-1; 8 bases agree with TRBD1. The CDR3 is made up of 13 amino acids. V was clipped by 5 bases and J by 5 bases; unmatched bases: 4.

The chain carries TRBV7-8 and TRBJ1-1; D ambiguous. V was clipped by 1 base and J by 11 bases, with 17 bases between them. CDR3 size: 14 residues. Germline lookup yields CDR1 SGHVS and CDR2 FQNEAQ. CDR3 sequence: CASSLVRSQGWAFF. CDR3 nucleotides: TGTGCCAGCAGCTTAGTACGGAGCCAAGGGTGGGCTTTCTTT.

This clone was found a few times. The genes are TRBV11-1 and TRBJ2-1, with a possible D match to TRBD2 (6 bases). V was pared by 3 bases and J by 7 bases, with 10 bases between. Per the germline V gene, CDR1 is SGHAT and CDR2 is FQDESV (reference sequence). This CDR3 is built from 13 residues. CDR3 residues: CASSLGLQNEQFF. DNA for the CDR3: TGTGCCAGCAGCTTGGGACTTCAGAATGAGCAGTTCTTC.

V usage is TRBV5-1 and J usage is TRBJ2-3, with a tentative D call TRBD1 (6 bases). Between the trimmed V and J ends, which lost 0 bases and 6 bases, there was a span of 11 bases. There are 14 residues in the CDR3. The germline gives CDR1 SGHRS, CDR2 YFSETQ. The CDR3 reads CASSLDRVSDTQYF. For the CDR3, the DNA is TGCGCCAGCAGCTTGGACAGGGTATCCGATACGCAGTATTTT.

The chain carries TRBV5-1 and TRBJ2-2, with 9 bases aligning to TRBD1. Germline CDR1 and CDR2: SGHRS and YFSETQ. The CDR3 extends over 16 amino acids. V shed 4 bases, J shed 3 bases, and the junction held 7 bases outside the gene matches. CDR3 sequence reads: CASSTGQGSYTGELFF. CDR3 DNA sequence: TGCGCCAGCAGCACTGGACAGGGGAGTTACACCGGGGAGCTGTTTTTT.

This rearrangement joins TRBV14 to TRBJ2-3; D may be TRBD1 or TRBD2 (5 bases each). Germline loops: CDR1 SGHDN, CDR2 FVKESK. This CDR3 is 19 amino acids long. The V and J ends lost 1 base and 1 base respectively, with 21 bases between them. CDR3 sequence: CASSQVGWGWERGTDTQYF. The CDR3 region has the DNA TGTGCCAGCAGCCAAGTGGGCTGGGGGTGGGAGCGAGGCACAGATACGCAGTATTTT.